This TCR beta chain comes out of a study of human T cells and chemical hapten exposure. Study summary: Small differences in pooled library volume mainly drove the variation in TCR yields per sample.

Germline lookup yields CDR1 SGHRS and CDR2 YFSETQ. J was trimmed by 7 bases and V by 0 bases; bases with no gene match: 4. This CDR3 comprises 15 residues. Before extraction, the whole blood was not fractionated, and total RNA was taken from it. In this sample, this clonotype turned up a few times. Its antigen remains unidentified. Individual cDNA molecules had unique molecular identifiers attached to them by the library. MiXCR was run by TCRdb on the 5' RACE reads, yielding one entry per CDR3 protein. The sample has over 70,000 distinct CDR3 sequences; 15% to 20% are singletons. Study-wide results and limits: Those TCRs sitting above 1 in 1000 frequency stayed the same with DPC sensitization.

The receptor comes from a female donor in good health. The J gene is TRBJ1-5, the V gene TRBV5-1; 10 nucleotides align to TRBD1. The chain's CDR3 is CASSLGGTGDQPQHF. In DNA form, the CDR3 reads TGCGCCAGCAGCTTGGGGGGGACAGGGGACCAGCCCCAGCATTTT.